The 29 T cell receptor beta chains below come from one sample, sequenced in a study of regulatory and conventional T cells in RAG deficiency. Conventional CD4+ T cells were sorted from blood as CD25-low CD127-high cells. The data were produced by immunoSEQ multiplex PCR, yet TCRdb's version contains in-frame clones alone and is incomplete. Seen here are approximately 30,000 clones, 90% to 96% observed once, and the top ten hold roughly 0.35%. A further study also used this sample, focusing on regulatory T cells. That study adds: Amplification used 52 TRBV primers and 13 TRBJ primers.

The source material was CD25- CD4+ T cells sorted from blood. These receptor sequences come from a human donor in good health.

This chain links TRBV5-1 with TRBJ1-2, with 8 positions matching TRBD1. The CDR3 is 14 residues long. The J segment lost 6 bases and the V segment lost 7 bases, leaving 11 bases of the junction unmatched. Germline lookup yields CDR1 SGHRS and CDR2 YFSETQ. Here the CDR3 DNA reads TGCGCCAGCGGTCAACAGGGGGATTTCGATGGCTACACCTTC. Translating gives CASGQQGDFDGYTF.

This clone was detected only a few times. The chain employs TRBV5-8 and TRBJ1-1; a possible D gene is TRBD1 (6 bases). The CDR3 extends over 15 amino acids. V shed 4 bases and J shed 0 bases, with 13 bases lying between them. CDR1 and CDR2 from the germline V gene are SGHTS and YDEGEE. CDR3 loop: CASSLRGAMNTEAFF. CDR3 in DNA: TGTGCCAGCAGCCTCAGGGGTGCTATGAACACTGAAGCTTTCTTT.

This chain uses TRBV7-9 with TRBJ2-5, with D possibly TRBD1 on 6 matching bases. The DNA end lines up better with TRBJ2-7; the J call may be wrong. Germline CDR1 reads SEHNR; CDR2 reads FQNEAQ (reference sequence). The CDR3 runs 17 residues. CDR3 bases: TGTGCCAGCAGCTCCCCCACAGGGTTCCTTAGCTCCTACGAGCAGTACTTC. Translation: CASSSPTGFLSSYEQYF.

This clone appeared once. The V gene is TRBV6-1, the J gene TRBJ1-4, with TRBD1 matching 8 bases. CDR3 size: 17 residues. J gave up 3 bases and V 3 bases, and 9 bases lay outside the gene matches. The germline gives CDR1 MNHNS, CDR2 SASEGT. CDR3 sequence: CASSDQPGGAANEKLFF. The CDR3 DNA reads TGTGCCAGCAGTGACCAGCCAGGGGGCGCGGCTAATGAAAAACTGTTTTTT.

This chain uses TRBV9 with TRBJ2-1; D remains ambiguous. Trimming took off 3 bases at V and 0 bases at J, with 13 bases between the two ends. The CDR3 is 16 residues long. CDR1 is SGDLS and CDR2 is YYNGEE in the germline V gene. The CDR3 sequence is CASSALSASSYNEQFF. CDR3 coding DNA: TGTGCCAGCAGCGCCCTAAGCGCTAGCTCCTACAATGAGCAGTTCTTC. The whole variable domain, remainder taken from reference TRBV9 and TRBJ2-1, is DSGVTQTPKHLITATGQRVTLRCSPRSGDLSVYWYQQSLDQGLQFLIQYYNGEERAKGNILERFSAQQFPDLHSELNLSSLELGDSALYFCASSALSASSYNEQFFGPGTRLTVL.

The V and J genes are TRBV6-6 and TRBJ1-2; 8 bases line up with TRBD1. V shed 6 bases and J 2 bases; nucleotides not matched to a gene: 11. CDR1 and CDR2 from the germline V gene are MNHNY and SVGAGI (reference sequence). The length of the CDR3 is 16 residues. The CDR3 loop is CASSLGRDRLNYGYTF. CDR3 DNA sequence: TGTGCCAGCAGCCTAGGCAGGGACAGGCTAAACTATGGCTACACCTTC.

This chain joins TRBV7-2 and TRBJ2-5; D gene uncertain. Looked up from germline, CDR1 is SGHTA and CDR2 is FQGNSA. The CDR3 runs 11 residues. Trimming took off 11 bases at V and 2 bases at J, with 9 bases between the two ends. In nucleotides, the CDR3 is TGTGCCGCATCCGAGCAAGAGACCCAGTACTTC. Translation gives CAASEQETQYF. Together with reference TRBV7-2 and TRBJ2-5, the CDR3 gives the full variable domain: GAGVSQSPSNKVTEKGKDVELRCDPISGHTALYWYRQSLGQGLEFLIYFQGNSAPDKSGLPSDRFSAERTGGSVSTLTIQRTQQEDSAVYLCAASEQETQYFGPGTRLLVL.

This clone was picked up one time. The chain is built from TRBV5-1 and TRBJ2-1, with TRBD2 identical over 7 bases. V dropped 2 bases and J dropped 5; count of bases not matched to a gene: 10. Germline V lookup: CDR1 SGHRS, CDR2 YFSETQ. The CDR3 sequence is 16 residues long. The CDR3 coding sequence is TGCGCCAGCAGCTTTGGTGGGAGGGCCTTCGACAATGAGCAGTTCTTC. It specifies CASSFGGRAFDNEQFF.

This clone has only one observation. The chain has TRBV6-5 and TRBJ2-1, with D possibly TRBD1 on 6 matching bases. Germline V lookup: CDR1 MNHEY, CDR2 SVGAGI. This CDR3 has 11 amino acids. V was clipped by 6 bases and J by 10 bases, with 10 bases between them. The CDR3 region is CASRAGTEQFF. The DNA of the CDR3 is TGTGCCAGCAGAGCCGGGACAGAGCAGTTCTTC.

The chain couples TRBV14 to TRBJ1-2; tentatively, D is TRBD1 (6 bases). The CDR3 covers 16 residues. In germline, CDR1 is SGHDN, CDR2 FVKESK. V shed 3 bases and J shed 4 bases, with 18 bases lying between them. The CDR3 is CASSQWTALGGYGYTF. The CDR3 DNA reads as TGTGCCAGCAGCCAGTGGACGGCACTAGGGGGCTATGGCTACACCTTC. Based on the CDR3 plus reference TRBV14 and TRBJ1-2, the full variable domain is EAGVTQFPSHSVIEKGQTVTLRCDPISGHDNLYWYRRVMGKEIKFLLHFVKESKQDESGMPNNRFLAERTGGTYSTLKVQPAELEDSGVYFCASSQWTALGGYGYTFGSGTRLTVV.

The rearrangement joins TRBV6-1 to TRBJ2-6, with D possibly TRBD1 on 6 matching bases. The CDR3 extends over 16 amino acids. The germline V gene has CDR1 MNHNS and CDR2 SASEGT. Trimming took 9 bases from V and 2 from J, leaving 17 bases between them. The CDR3 bases are TGTGCCAGACGTGAAATTACAGGGACTGGGGCCAACGTCCTGACTTTC. As protein: CARREITGTGANVLTF.

The J gene is TRBJ2-1, the V gene TRBV25-1; D is undetermined. This CDR3 contains 16 residues. CDR1 MGHDK and CDR2 SYGVNS come from the germline V gene. Trimming took 3 bases from V and 4 from J, leaving 16 bases between them. The CDR3 region is CASSDHAGEIYNEQFF. The CDR3, as DNA: TGTGCCAGCAGTGATCACGCCGGAGAAATTTACAATGAGCAGTTCTTC.

The V gene is TRBV9, the J gene TRBJ1-3; TRBD1 matches 7 bases. Germline CDR1 is SGDLS and CDR2 is YYNGEE. With V trimmed by 3 bases and J by 0 bases, 9 bases remained unmatched. There are 17 residues in the CDR3. CDR3 DNA: TGTGCCAGCAGCGCTAAACAGGGACAGAGCTCTGGAAACACCATATATTTT. Amino acid sequence: CASSAKQGQSSGNTIYF.

V is TRBV7-2 and J is TRBJ2-6; TRBD1 aligns across 7 bases. Germline CDR1 is SGHTA and CDR2 is FQGNSA. The CDR3 totals 16 residues. Trimming took 5 bases from V and 4 from J; bases not matched to a gene: 8. The DNA of the CDR3 is TGTGCCAGCAGCACCGCGACAGGGACCGGGGCCAACGTCCTGACTTTC. This encodes CASSTATGTGANVLTF.

This sequence joins TRBV7-9 and TRBJ1-6; tentative D call: TRBD1 (5 bases). Germline V CDR1 and CDR2: SEHNR, FQNEAQ (reference sequence). Trimming cost V 5 bases and J 9 bases, with 17 bases left between them. The CDR3 is made up of 15 amino acids. The CDR3 reads CASSPLGRGGSPLHF. CDR3 DNA sequence: TGTGCCAGCAGCCCCCTGGGGAGGGGTGGTTCACCCCTCCACTTT.

The chain combines TRBV7-9 with TRBJ1-2; D remains ambiguous. Trimming took 3 bases from V and 1 from J, leaving 6 bases between them. The V gene's germline CDR1 is SEHNR and CDR2 FQNEAQ (reference sequence). This CDR3 contains 13 residues. CDR3 protein: CASSFNLNYGYTF. The CDR3 DNA is TGTGCCAGCAGCTTTAATCTTAACTATGGCTACACCTTC.

The V call is TRBV19, the J call TRBJ2-4, with 10 bases fitting TRBD2. Trimming removed 7 bases from V and 7 bases from J; junction bases left unmatched: 4. This CDR3 is 13 amino acids long. Germline V gene data show CDR1 as LNHDA and CDR2 as SQIVND (reference sequence). CDR3 bases: TGTGCCAGTACACCTAGCGGGGGTAACATTCAGTACTTC. Its translation: CASTPSGGNIQYF.

V gene TRBV29-1 combines with J gene TRBJ1-1; 8 bases map to TRBD1. Trimming at V came to 8 bases and at J to 5 bases, leaving 10 bases not matched to a gene. Germline CDR1 reads SQVTM; CDR2 reads ANQGSEA. This CDR3 contains 13 residues. Here the CDR3 DNA reads TGCAGCTGCGACAGGGGCATGGGGACTGAAGCTTTCTTT. Translation gives CSCDRGMGTEAFF.

The chain's CDR3 is CASSSSTSGVRQPQHF. For the CDR3, the DNA is TGTGCCAGCAGTTCAAGTACCTCAGGGGTACGTCAGCCCCAGCATTTT. The V call is TRBV27, the J call TRBJ1-5; D possibly corresponds to TRBD1 (6 bases). The germline CDR1 and CDR2 sequences are MNHEY and SMNVEV (reference sequence). Trimming cost V 4 bases and J 6 bases, with 19 bases left between them. The CDR3 loop spans 16 amino acids.

CDR3 sequence (DNA): TGTGCCATCAGTCCGGGGGGGATTGGGGGTGACGAGCAGTACTTC. Translated, it gives CAISPGGIGGDEQYF. This chain uses TRBV10-3 with TRBJ2-5; 8 bases are a match to TRBD2. The closer fit of TRBJ2-7 to the DNA end suggests the J call may be wrong. The CDR3 loop spans 15 amino acids. Germline CDR1 reads ENHRY; CDR2 reads SYGVKD.

The chain uses TRBV4-1 and TRBJ1-1; the D gene is possibly TRBD1 (6 bases). Trimming left V 3 bases short and J 8 bases short, with 13 bases between. Germline lookup yields CDR1 MGHRA and CDR2 YSYEKL. The CDR3 is made up of 13 amino acids. The CDR3 sequence is CASSHPGTREAFF. The CDR3 bases are TGCGCCAGCAGCCACCCCGGGACACGGGAAGCTTTCTTT.

The chain couples TRBV10-1 to TRBJ2-7, with 8 bases matching TRBD1. The CDR3 has 14 residues. The V gene's germline CDR1 is WNHNN and CDR2 SYGVQD (reference sequence). V shed 3 bases, J shed 0 bases, and the junction held 1 base outside the gene matches. The CDR3 sequence: CASSDTGGSYEQYF. CDR3 in DNA: TGCGCCAGCAGTGATACAGGGGGCTCCTACGAGCAGTACTTC.

The V gene is TRBV18, the J gene TRBJ2-1; no firm D call. There are 16 residues in the CDR3. Trimming took off 3 bases at V and 2 bases at J, with 14 bases between the two ends. Germline V gives CDR1 KGHSH, CDR2 LQKENI. As DNA, the CDR3 is TGTGCCAGCTCACCTCTCCAGCGATCAGCCTACAATGAGCAGTTCTTC. Translating it yields CASSPLQRSAYNEQFF.

The chain links TRBV7-9 to TRBJ1-5; 8 nucleotides match TRBD1. This CDR3 comprises 16 residues. CDR1 SEHNR and CDR2 FQNEAQ come from the germline V gene (reference sequence). J gave up 4 bases and V 0 bases, and 5 bases lay outside the gene matches. CDR3 residues: CASSLAGTGKNQPQHF. CDR3 nucleotide sequence: TGTGCCAGCAGCTTAGCCGGGACAGGAAAAAATCAGCCCCAGCATTTT.

The rearrangement links TRBV4-1 to TRBJ2-5, with D possibly being TRBD2 (6 bases). The germline V gene encodes CDR1 MGHRA and CDR2 YSYEKL. The V gene lost 2 bases and the J gene lost 4 bases, with 11 bases spanning the gap. The CDR3 covers 14 residues. The CDR3 loop is CASSQQQEGETQYF. DNA of the CDR3: TGCGCCAGCAGCCAACAACAGGAGGGAGAGACCCAGTACTTC.

This sequence joins TRBV5-1 and TRBJ2-1; 10 bases are a match to TRBD2. CDR1 is SGHRS, CDR2 YFSETQ, per germline. The CDR3 length is 15 residues. The J segment lost 3 bases and the V segment lost 2 bases, leaving 2 bases of the junction unmatched. The CDR3 DNA follows: TGCGCCAGCAGCTTAGGGACTAGCGACTACAATGAGCAGTTCTTC. Encoded protein: CASSLGTSDYNEQFF.

This chain links TRBV7-9 with TRBJ2-7; 10 nucleotides line up with TRBD2. In germline, CDR1 is SEHNR, CDR2 FQNEAQ (reference sequence). The CDR3 runs 14 residues. V lost 7 bases to trimming and J lost 4 bases; unmatched junction nucleotides: 7. The CDR3 DNA reads as TGTGCCAGCATCCGGACTAGCGGCACATACGAGCAGTACTTC. This encodes CASIRTSGTYEQYF.

The chain is built from TRBV15 and TRBJ2-7; tentative D call: TRBD2 (7 bases). CDR1 is LNHNV and CDR2 is YYDKDF in the germline V gene (reference sequence). The CDR3 contains 16 residues. Trimming took 3 bases from V and 3 from J, leaving 18 bases between them. CDR3 nucleotide sequence: TGTGCCACCAGCAGGACTGGGGGGGCCCTCCTCTACGAGCAGTACTTC. Protein sequence: CATSRTGGALLYEQYF. Full variable domain (rest looked up from reference TRBV15 and TRBJ2-7): DAMVIQNPRYQVTQFGKPVTLSCSQTLNHNVMYWYQQKSSQAPKLLFHYYDKDFNNEADTPDNFQSRRPNTSFCFLDIRSPGLGDTAMYLCATSRTGGALLYEQYFGPGTRLTVT.

CDR3 amino acids: CASSEQGLGYTF. The CDR3 DNA sequence: TGTGCCAGCAGCGAACAGGGATTGGGCTACACCTTC. This sequence joins TRBV14 and TRBJ1-2; D is perhaps TRBD1 (6 bases). CDR3 length equals 12 residues. CDR1 is SGHDN and CDR2 is FVKESK in the germline V gene. V dropped 5 bases and J dropped 8 bases, with 12 bases sitting between them.